The present entry profiles one TCR beta chain with its context. What it binds is unknown. This sample stems from a study of radiation and T cells in renal cell carcinoma. Study-level points and caveats: No pretreatment tumor biopsies were available for baseline clonotypes.

The sample's time point: blood 2 weeks post-SBRT. The treatment denotes: 15 Gy SBRT to primary tumor, nephrectomy 4 weeks later. Assay: immunoSEQ multiplex PCR; the TCRdb copy retains only in-frame clones and omits some. The table includes more than 150,000 clones, approximately 88% detected once. CDR1 is LNHDA, CDR2 SQIVND, per germline (reference sequence). V was trimmed by 0 bases and J by 3 bases, leaving 6 bases between them. This CDR3 region has 14 residues. This clonotype originated in a woman between 45 and 65 years old with renal cell carcinoma. The sample consisted of blood, taken from a patient whose treatment included radiotherapy and nephrectomy. The chain combines TRBV19 with TRBJ1-5; the D is unclear. CDR3 region: CASSIEEYNQPQHF. The CDR3 coding sequence is TGTGCCAGTAGTATAGAAGAATACAATCAGCCCCAGCATTTT.